Detailed here is one TCR beta chain. The sample carries other DNA sequences with the same CDR3. The entry originates in a study of blood T cell repertoires in COVID-19. The data were produced by immunoSEQ multiplex PCR, yet TCRdb's version contains in-frame clones alone and is incomplete. The sample contains hundreds of thousands of clones, roughly 80% of which appear only once. V was cut by 1 base and J by 5 bases, with 8 bases left in between. The germline V gene has CDR1 SGHAT and CDR2 FQNNGV. CDR3 size: 13 residues. The sequence was collected from a man aged 35 to 55 who had been exposed to COVID-19. The J gene is TRBJ1-2, the V gene TRBV11-2; D remains unclear. Sequencing used PBMCs or T cells enriched from blood (not recorded which). CDR3 residues: CASSLGGDYGYTF. The DNA of the CDR3 is TGTGCCAGCAGCTTAGGCGGGGATTATGGCTACACCTTC.